This TCR beta chain was sequenced in a study of control samples from healthy donors and cancer patients. This CDR3 is built from 17 residues. Trimming cost V 4 bases and J 0 bases; bases outside gene matches: 5. Germline loops: CDR1 MNHEY, CDR2 SMNVEV (reference sequence). The assay was immunoSEQ multiplex PCR, and TCRdb's table has in-frame clones only and misses some. The table records approximately 3,000 clones, 94% of them present only once. V usage is TRBV27 and J usage is TRBJ2-1; TRBD2 matches 11 bases. The TCR was taken from a man between 65 and 80 years old with lung cancer. Sequences were obtained from PBMCs. The CDR3 DNA reads as TGTGCCAGCAGTTCCCTTAGCGGGGGGGGCTCCTACAATGAGCAGTTCTTC. Translated, it gives CASSSLSGGGSYNEQFF.